A selection of T cell receptor beta chains follows, all from one sample in a study of T cell repertoires in cytomegalovirus infection. Using its own MiXCR run on the reads, TCRdb lists one record per CDR3 protein. The profile shows 160,000 or so distinct CDR3 sequences, about 25% of them singletons. The sample was PBMCs. The receptors here all came from a human donor in good health (CMV status not recorded). Some clones in this sample may be carry-over from other donors' samples. CDR3s include the opening cysteine and the closing phenylalanine or tryptophan. A D gene is named only where the DNA matches it firmly. Expanded clones are given a class, and other clones once, few, many or no size at all.

v_gene	j_gene	d_gene	abundance	CDR3aa	CDR3nt
TRBV2	TRBJ2-1	.	many	CASSELEGQFF	TGTGCCAGCAGTGAACTGGAGGGGCAGTTCTTC
TRBV2	TRBJ1-2	.	.	CASWESGEFYGYTF	TGTGCCAGCTGGGAATCGGGGGAATTTTATGGCTACACCTTC
TRBV7-6	TRBJ2-4	.	.	CASSRLPGPLRAKNIQYF	TGTGCCAGCAGCAGACTCCCGGGACCCCTAAGGGCCAAAAACATTCAGTACTTC
TRBV2	TRBJ1-2	TRBD1	many	CASNPPGGHGYTF	TGTGCCAGCAACCCCCCAGGGGGACATGGCTACACCTTC
TRBV9	TRBJ2-1	TRBD1	few	CASRPAQGDEQFF	TGTGCCAGCAGACCGGCACAGGGGGATGAGCAGTTCTTC
TRBV28	TRBJ2-2	.	.	CASSSGQSHTGELFF	TGTGCCAGCAGTTCCGGACAGTCCCACACCGGGGAGCTGTTTTTT
TRBV5-1	TRBJ1-2	.	many	CASSFGKTGYGYTF	TGCGCCAGCAGCTTCGGAAAAACAGGCTATGGCTACACCTTC
TRBV29-1	TRBJ2-7	.	few	CSVEDRGRSYEQYF	TGCAGCGTTGAAGATCGAGGCCGATCCTACGAGCAGTACTTC
TRBV28	TRBJ2-1	TRBD2	few	CASRQGLADYNEQFF	TGTGCCAGCAGACAGGGACTAGCGGACTACAATGAGCAGTTCTTC
TRBV29-1	TRBJ2-2	.	.	CSVEGWTGELFF	TGCAGCGTTGAAGGGTGGACCGGGGAGCTGTTTTTT
TRBV27	TRBJ1-3	.	once	CASSSQGGNTIYF	TGTGCCAGCAGTTCCCAGGGGGGAAACACCATATATTTT
TRBV7-2	TRBJ1-5	.	many	CASSRGTNQPQHF	TGTGCCAGCAGCAGGGGGACTAATCAGCCCCAGCATTTT
TRBV9	TRBJ2-5	.	few	CASSVCSPYQETQYF	TGTGCCAGCAGCGTCTGCAGCCCGTACCAAGAGACCCAGTACTTC
TRBV28	TRBJ2-1	TRBD2	.	CASTSGGYNEQFF	TGTGCCAGCACCAGCGGGGGATACAATGAGCAGTTCTTC
TRBV7-9	TRBJ2-1	TRBD2	few	CASSPEVSGNEQFF	TGTGCCAGCAGCCCCGAAGTTAGCGGGAATGAGCAGTTCTTC
TRBV6-5	TRBJ1-6	.	few	CATRQANGSPLHF	TGTGCCACCCGACAGGCCAATGGTTCACCCCTCCACTTT
TRBV7-2	TRBJ2-3	.	many	CASSFSPSTDTQYF	TGTGCCAGCAGCTTCAGCCCCTCCACAGATACGCAGTATTTT
TRBV7-2	TRBJ2-7	.	many	CASSPSRNEQYF	TGTGCCAGCAGCCCGTCCCGGAACGAGCAGTACTTC
TRBV28	TRBJ1-5	.	few	CASEGGWNQPQHF	TGTGCCAGCGAGGGGGGGTGGAATCAGCCCCAGCATTTT
TRBV29-1	TRBJ2-1	.	few	CSVVGLEDSSYNEQFF	TGCAGCGTTGTCGGCCTCGAGGACAGCTCCTACAATGAGCAGTTCTTC
TRBV5-1	TRBJ2-2	TRBD1	few	CASSHRTGQGGAGELFF	TGCGCCAGCAGCCATCGAACGGGACAGGGTGGGGCCGGGGAGCTGTTTTTT
TRBV28	TRBJ1-1	.	few	CASSWGGGTEAFF	TGTGCCAGCAGTTGGGGGGGTGGGACTGAAGCTTTCTTT
TRBV7-8	TRBJ1-2	TRBD1	many	CASSPRLGTGDYGYTF	TGTGCCAGCAGCCCTCGATTGGGGACAGGGGACTATGGCTACACCTTC
TRBV11-2	TRBJ2-1	TRBD2	.	CASSPRLAGEYSVNEQFF	TGTGCCAGCAGCCCACGACTAGCGGGGGAGTATTCCGTGAATGAGCAGTTCTTC
TRBV7-6	TRBJ2-3	TRBD2	many	CASSRAGGTDTQYF	TGTGCCAGCAGCCGAGCGGGGGGCACAGATACGCAGTATTTT
TRBV29-1	TRBJ1-1	TRBD1	few	CSVRTGGNTEAFF	TGCAGCGTTCGGACAGGGGGGAACACTGAAGCTTTCTTT
TRBV2	TRBJ2-3	.	few	CASGPGALDTWGTDTQYF	TGTGCCAGCGGCCCGGGGGCGCTGGACACTTGGGGCACAGATACGCAGTATTTT
TRBV19	TRBJ2-3	.	few	CASSKGSETDTQYF	TGTGCCAGTAGTAAAGGTTCTGAGACAGATACGCAGTATTTT
TRBV3-1	TRBJ2-7	.	.	CASSQRGAYEQYF	TGTGCCAGCAGCCAACGAGGGGCCTACGAGCAGTACTTC
TRBV7-9	TRBJ1-2	TRBD1	.	CASSLTGTGGFGYTF	TGTGCCAGCAGCTTAACCGGGACAGGGGGGTTCGGCTACACCTTC
TRBV6-2/TRBV6-3	TRBJ2-1	TRBD2	many	CASSFSGRPNNEQFF	TGTGCCAGCAGTTTTAGCGGGAGGCCAAACAATGAGCAGTTCTTC
TRBV25-1	TRBJ1-2	.	.	CASSPQGPYGYTF	TGTGCCAGCAGTCCGCAGGGCCCTTATGGCTACACCTTC
TRBV27	TRBJ1-2	.	.	CASSLGRDPGAPGYTF	TGTGCCAGCAGTTTGGGAAGGGACCCCGGGGCGCCGGGCTACACCTTC
TRBV7-9	TRBJ2-5	TRBD2	many	CASSFSGGRETQYF	TGTGCCAGCAGTTTTAGCGGGGGGAGAGAGACCCAGTACTTC
TRBV12-3/TRBV12-4	TRBJ2-1	.	.	CASSPRFEQFF	TGTGCCAGCAGTCCGAGGTTTGAGCAGTTCTTC
TRBV23-1	TRBJ2-1	.	.	CASSQYGKSGGGTEQFF	TGCGCCAGCAGTCAATACGGGAAAAGTGGCGGGGGCACGGAGCAGTTCTTC
TRBV7-3	TRBJ2-5	TRBD2	many	CASSAGSGGETQYF	TGTGCCAGCAGCGCAGGTAGCGGGGGAGAGACCCAGTACTTC
TRBV6-5	TRBJ1-2	.	.	CASSYSGETGYTF	TGTGCCAGCAGTTACTCCGGAGAAACGGGCTACACCTTC
TRBV20-1	TRBJ2-7	.	.	CSAPGESSYEQYF	TGCAGTGCTCCTGGGGAGTCCTCCTACGAGCAGTACTTC
TRBV7-9	TRBJ2-2	TRBD2	few	CASSPGTSGSWDTGELFF	TGTGCCAGCAGCCCCGGGACTAGCGGGAGTTGGGACACCGGGGAGCTGTTTTTT
TRBV4-3	TRBJ1-4	TRBD1	few	CASSPGQFNEKLFF	TGCGCCAGCAGCCCGGGACAGTTTAATGAAAAACTGTTTTTT
TRBV13	TRBJ1-4	TRBD1	.	CASRHRGSGEKLFF	TGTGCCAGCAGACACAGGGGGAGTGGAGAAAAACTGTTTTTT
TRBV19	TRBJ1-5	.	many	CASSQAPYSNQPQHF	TGTGCCAGTAGTCAAGCACCCTATAGCAATCAGCCCCAGCATTTT
TRBV28	TRBJ1-2	.	few	CASQQGSYGYTF	TGTGCCAGCCAACAGGGAAGCTATGGCTACACCTTC
TRBV20-1	TRBJ2-3	TRBD2	.	CSASHRDSWTSGPSTDTQYF	TGCAGTGCTTCACATCGGGACAGTTGGACTAGCGGACCTAGCACAGATACGCAGTATTTT
TRBV12-3/TRBV12-4	TRBJ1-1	TRBD1	once	CASSQGQGLQWTEAFF	TGTGCCAGCAGCCAAGGACAGGGGTTACAGTGGACTGAAGCTTTCTTT
TRBV7-2	TRBJ2-7	TRBD2	.	CAGSRRTSGGDQYF	TGTGCCGGCAGCCGACGGACTAGCGGGGGCGATCAGTACTTC
TRBV2	TRBJ1-2	.	few	CASSESLLLRGADYGYTF	TGTGCCAGCAGTGAATCTTTGCTTTTGAGGGGCGCGGACTATGGCTACACCTTC
TRBV7-8	TRBJ1-3	.	many	CASSLARFRAERSGNTIYF	TGTGCCAGCAGCTTAGCGCGTTTTAGGGCGGAAAGGTCTGGAAACACCATATATTTT
TRBV12-3/TRBV12-4	TRBJ2-1	TRBD2	many	CASSLAFGALRTSGRSEQFF	TGTGCCAGCAGTTTAGCGTTTGGAGCTCTTCGGACTAGCGGGAGATCTGAGCAGTTCTTC